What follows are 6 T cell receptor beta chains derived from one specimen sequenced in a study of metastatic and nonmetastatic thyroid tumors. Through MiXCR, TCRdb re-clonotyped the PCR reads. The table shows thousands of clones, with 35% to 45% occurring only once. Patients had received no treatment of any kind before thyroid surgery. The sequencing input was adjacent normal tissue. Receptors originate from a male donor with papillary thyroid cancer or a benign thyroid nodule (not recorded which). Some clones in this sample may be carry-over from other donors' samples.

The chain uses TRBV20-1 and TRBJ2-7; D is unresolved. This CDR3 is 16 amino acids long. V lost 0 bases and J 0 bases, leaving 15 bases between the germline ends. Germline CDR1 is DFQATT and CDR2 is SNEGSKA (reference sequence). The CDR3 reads CSARDLDSILSYEQYF. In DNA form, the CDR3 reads TGCAGTGCTAGAGACCTCGACTCTATCCTCTCCTACGAGCAGTACTTC.

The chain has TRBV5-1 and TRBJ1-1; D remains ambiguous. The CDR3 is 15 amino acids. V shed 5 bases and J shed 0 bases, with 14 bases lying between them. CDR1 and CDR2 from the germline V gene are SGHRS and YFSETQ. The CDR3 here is CASSTSWGLNTEAFF. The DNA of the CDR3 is TGCGCCAGCAGTACAAGCTGGGGTTTGAACACTGAAGCTTTCTTT.

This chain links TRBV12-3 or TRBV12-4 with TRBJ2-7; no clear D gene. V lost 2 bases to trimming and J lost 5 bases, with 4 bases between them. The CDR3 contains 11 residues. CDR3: CASSLTHEQYF. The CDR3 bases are TGTGCCAGCAGTTTAACCCACGAGCAGTACTTC.

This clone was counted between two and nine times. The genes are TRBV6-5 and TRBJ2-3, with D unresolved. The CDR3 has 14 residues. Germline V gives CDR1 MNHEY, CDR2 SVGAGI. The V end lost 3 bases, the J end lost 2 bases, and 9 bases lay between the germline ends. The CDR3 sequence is CASSYRTLTDTQYF. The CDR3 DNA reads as TGTGCCAGCAGTTATAGGACGCTCACAGATACGCAGTATTTT.

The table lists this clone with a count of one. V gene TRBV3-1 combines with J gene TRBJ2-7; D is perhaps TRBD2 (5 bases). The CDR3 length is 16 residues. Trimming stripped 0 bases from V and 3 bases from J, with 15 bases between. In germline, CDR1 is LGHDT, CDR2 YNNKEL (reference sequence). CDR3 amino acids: CASSQDTAATVYEQYF. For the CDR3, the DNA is TGTGCCAGCAGCCAAGATACAGCGGCAACCGTCTACGAGCAGTACTTC.

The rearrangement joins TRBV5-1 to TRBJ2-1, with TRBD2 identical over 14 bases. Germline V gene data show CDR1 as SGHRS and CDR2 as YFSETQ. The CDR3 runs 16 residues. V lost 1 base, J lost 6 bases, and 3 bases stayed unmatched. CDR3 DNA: TGCGCCAGCAGCTTGACCGGGACTAGCGGGAGCAATGAGCAGTTCTTC. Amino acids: CASSLTGTSGSNEQFF.